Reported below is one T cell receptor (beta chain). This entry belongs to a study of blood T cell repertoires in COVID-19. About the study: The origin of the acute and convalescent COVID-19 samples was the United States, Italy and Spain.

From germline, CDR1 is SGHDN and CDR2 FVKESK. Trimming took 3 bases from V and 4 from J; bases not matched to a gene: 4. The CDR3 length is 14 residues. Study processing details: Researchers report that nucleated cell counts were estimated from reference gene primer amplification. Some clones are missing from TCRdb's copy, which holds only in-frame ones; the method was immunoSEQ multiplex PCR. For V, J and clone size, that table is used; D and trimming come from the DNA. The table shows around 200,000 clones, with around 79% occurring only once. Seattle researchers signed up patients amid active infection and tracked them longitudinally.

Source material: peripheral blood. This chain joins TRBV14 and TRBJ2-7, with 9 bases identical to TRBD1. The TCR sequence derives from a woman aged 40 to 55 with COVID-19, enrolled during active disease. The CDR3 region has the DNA TGTGCCAGCAGCCACGGGACAGGGCGTTACGAGCAGTACTTC. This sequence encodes CASSHGTGRYEQYF.